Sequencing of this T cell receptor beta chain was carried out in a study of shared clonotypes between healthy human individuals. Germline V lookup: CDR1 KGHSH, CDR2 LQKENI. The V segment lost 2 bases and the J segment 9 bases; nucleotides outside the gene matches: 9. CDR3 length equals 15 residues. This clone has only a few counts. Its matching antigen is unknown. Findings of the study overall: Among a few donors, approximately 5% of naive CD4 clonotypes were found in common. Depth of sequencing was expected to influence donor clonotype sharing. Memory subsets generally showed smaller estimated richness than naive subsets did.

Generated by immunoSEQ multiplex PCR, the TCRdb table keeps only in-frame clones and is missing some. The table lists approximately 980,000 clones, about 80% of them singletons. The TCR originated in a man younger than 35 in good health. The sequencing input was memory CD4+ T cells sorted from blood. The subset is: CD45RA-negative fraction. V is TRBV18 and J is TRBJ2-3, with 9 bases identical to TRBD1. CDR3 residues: CASSPGGTGPGTQYF. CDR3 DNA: TGTGCCAGCTCACCAGGGGGGACAGGGCCCGGCACGCAGTATTTT.